The source of this T cell receptor (beta chain) is a study of T cells after posttransplantation cyclophosphamide. V lost 2 bases and J lost 2, with 19 bases in between. The CDR3 is 16 residues long. Germline V CDR1 and CDR2: GTSNPN, SVGIG (reference sequence). Assay: immunoSEQ multiplex PCR; the TCRdb copy retains only in-frame clones and omits some. This sample comprises about 500 clones, none seen once only. Treatment was busulfan-fludarabine conditioning, a marrow graft, and cyclophosphamide on days +3 and +4. This clone is categorized as medium-sized. The sequence was collected from a male patient in his thirties who received an allogeneic stem cell transplant from a related donor, was CMV-positive, and had acute GVHD only. These T cells may partly come from the graft donor. The chain has TRBV30 and TRBJ2-7; a possible D gene is TRBD2 (6 bases). The sample in question was PBMCs, obtained 32 days after allogeneic stem cell transplant with posttransplant cyclophosphamide. The CDR3 DNA follows: TGTGCCTGGAGTTTTCGTCTGGGGGGAAATACCTACGAGCAGTACTTC. Protein product: CAWSFRLGGNTYEQYF.